This TCR beta chain was sequenced during a study of T cells in localized non-small cell lung cancer. The table came from immunoSEQ multiplex PCR; TCRdb's copy has only in-frame clones and leaves some out. The profile shows 1,500 to 2,000 clones, 25% to 30% of them singletons. Broader study findings: Higher blood T cell density went with longer overall survival. One tumor region alone was sequenced, and heterogeneity therefore remains possible. When the top 100 tumor clones were examined, a median approximately 54 of them also appeared in the adjacent lung, which was paired and uninvolved. Uninvolved adjacent lung, not tumor, had the highest T cell clonality.

About this clone itself: Its antigen is currently unknown.

Germline-derived CDR1 and CDR2 are MNHGY and SAAAGT. The CDR3 extends over 17 amino acids. The V end was cut by 6 bases, the J end by 8 bases, with 23 bases between. The genes are TRBV6-8 and TRBJ1-6; weak D call: TRBD1 (5 bases). The receptor was isolated from a woman aged 35 to 70 with stage I lung adenocarcinoma. Specimen: lung tumor tissue, collected before any cancer treatment. The CDR3, as DNA: TGTGCCAGCAGCCTCGGCGATGCCGGGACTGGCTATTCACCCCTCCACTTT. It specifies CASSLGDAGTGYSPLHF.